These 14 T cell receptor beta chains originate from one sample sequenced in a study of neurological immune-mediated disorders. MiXCR, run by TCRdb on the 5' RACE reads, gives a single entry per CDR3 protein. The table lists some 60,000 distinct CDR3 sequences, about 3.7% of them singletons. Input material: PBMCs. The origin of the receptors is a woman aged 45-65 years with multiple sclerosis.

A few counts support this clonotype. Here the CDR3 reads CASSLEVYEQYF. The CDR3 DNA sequence: TGTGCCAGCAGCTTAGAGGTGTACGAGCAGTACTTC. This sequence joins TRBV7-2 and TRBJ2-7; D ambiguous. V was clipped by 1 base and J by 4 bases, with 5 bases between them. The germline V gene has CDR1 SGHTA and CDR2 FQGNSA. CDR3 length equals 12 residues.

This clonotype was detected many times. The rearrangement uses TRBV6-2 or TRBV6-3 and TRBJ1-5; the match to TRBD1 covers 8 bases. CDR1 is MNHEY and CDR2 is SVGEGT in the germline V gene. J gave up 6 bases and V 0 bases, and 10 bases lay outside the gene matches. This CDR3 has 17 residues. CDR3 amino acids: CASSYSISGQGGQPQHF. In nucleotides, the CDR3 is TGTGCCAGCAGTTACTCGATATCCGGACAGGGTGGTCAGCCCCAGCATTTT.

This clonotype was seen repeatedly, ten times or more. The chain is built from TRBV24-1 and TRBJ2-3, with D perhaps TRBD2 (5 bases). Trimming took off 7 bases at V and 6 bases at J, with 16 bases between the two ends. Germline lookup yields CDR1 KGHDR and CDR2 SFDVKD. CDR3 length: 14 residues. DNA for the CDR3: TGTGCCACCAGCGAAACCCGGAGGTTGGATACGCAGTATTTT. Translating it yields CATSETRRLDTQYF.

This clonotype was seen many times. The chain couples TRBV20-1 to TRBJ1-1; D is perhaps TRBD1 (5 bases). The CDR3 covers 12 residues. The V gene lost 6 bases and the J gene lost 1 base, with 9 bases spanning the gap. CDR1 and CDR2 (germline): DFQATT, SNEGSKA (reference sequence). The CDR3 here is CSAFTGNTEAFF. CDR3 in DNA: TGCAGTGCATTCACAGGGAACACTGAAGCTTTCTTT.

This clonotype was counted at least ten times. The chain links TRBV7-2 to TRBJ2-3; D is unresolved. The CDR3 contains 15 residues. Per the germline V gene, CDR1 is SGHTA and CDR2 is FQGNSA. The germline V and J ends were trimmed by 3 bases and 0 bases, with 10 bases remaining between them. CDR3 sequence reads: CASSLGIGSTDTQYF. The CDR3 bases are TGTGCCAGCAGCTTGGGGATAGGGAGCACAGATACGCAGTATTTT.

The table lists this clonotype with many counts. This chain connects TRBV5-6 to TRBJ2-7; D is possibly TRBD1 (6 bases). The CDR3 is made up of 14 amino acids. Trimming took off 0 bases at V and 1 base at J, with 8 bases between the two ends. CDR1 SGHDT and CDR2 YYEEEE come from the germline V gene. The CDR3 protein is CASSLGTVSYEQYF. The CDR3 DNA reads as TGTGCCAGCAGCTTGGGGACAGTTTCCTACGAGCAGTACTTC.

This clonotype appeared many times. The chain combines TRBV18 with TRBJ2-1; D possibly matches TRBD1 or TRBD2 (5 bases each). Trimming left V 6 bases short and J 8 bases short, with 26 bases between. Germline V gene sequence: CDR1 KGHSH, CDR2 LQKENI. The CDR3 is 17 amino acids. The CDR3 sequence is CASSPSPPGWGSDEQFF. DNA for the CDR3: TGTGCCAGCTCTCCTTCACCCCCCGGGTGGGGGAGCGATGAGCAGTTCTTC.

This clonotype appeared many times. The rearrangement uses TRBV5-4 and TRBJ1-2, with D possibly being TRBD1 (5 bases). Trimming removed 0 bases from V and 0 bases from J, with 6 bases in between. The CDR3 has 14 amino acids. CDR1 is SGHNT, CDR2 YYREEE, per germline (reference sequence). This chain's CDR3 is CASSLGQSNYGYTF. The CDR3 nucleotides are TGTGCCAGCAGCTTGGGACAGTCTAACTATGGCTACACCTTC. Variable domain in full (rest from reference TRBV5-4 and TRBJ1-2): ETGVTQSPTHLIKTRGQQVTLRCSSQSGHNTVSWYQQALGQGPQFIFQYYREEENGRGNFPPRFSGLQFPNYSSELNVNALELDDSALYLCASSLGQSNYGYTFGSGTRLTVV.

This clonotype was counted many times. The rearrangement uses TRBV16 and TRBJ2-1; TRBD2 matches at 7 bases. Germline CDR1 is KGHSY and CDR2 is FQNENV. The CDR3 is 14 amino acids. The V segment lost 0 bases and the J segment 10 bases; nucleotides outside the gene matches: 6. The CDR3 is CASSQSRLAVEQFF. DNA for the CDR3: TGTGCCAGCAGCCAATCTAGGCTAGCGGTAGAGCAGTTCTTC.

Ten or more counts support this clonotype. The chain uses TRBV6-5 and TRBJ2-2; D may be TRBD1 or TRBD2 (5 bases each). The CDR3 spans 15 residues. V was pared by 6 bases and J by 4 bases, with 15 bases between. Germline-derived CDR1 and CDR2 are MNHEY and SVGAGI. The CDR3 bases are TGTGCCAGCAGCCAGCGGCGAAGGGGCACCGGGGAGCTGTTTTTT. Protein sequence: CASSQRRRGTGELFF.

To note about this clonotype: This clone may be a read error of a much larger clone one base away. This chain joins TRBV9 and TRBJ2-2; D not certain. This CDR3 is built from 12 residues. Trimming pared 1 base from V and 7 bases from J, leaving 5 bases between. Germline V CDR1 and CDR2: SGDLS, YYNGEE. The CDR3 DNA is TGTGCCAGCAGCGTAAAGGGCGGGGAGCTGTTTTTT. This gives the protein CASSVKGGELFF.

This clonotype appeared a few times. The V call is TRBV3-1, the J call TRBJ2-7; 7 bases match TRBD2. This CDR3 has 15 residues. Germline values: CDR1 LGHDT, CDR2 YNNKEL (reference sequence). V lost 4 bases, J lost 2 bases, and 8 bases stayed unmatched. The CDR3 nucleotides are TGTGCCAGCAGCCGGGGTAGCGGGTCCGCCTACGAGCAGTACTTC. Translation: CASSRGSGSAYEQYF.

This clonotype was detected ten times or more. The chain carries TRBV5-6 and TRBJ1-5, with a possible D match to TRBD1 (6 bases). Germline lookup yields CDR1 SGHDT and CDR2 YYEEEE. Between the trimmed V and J ends, which lost 0 bases and 6 bases, there was a span of 16 bases. The CDR3 consists of 16 residues. The CDR3 nucleotides are TGTGCCAGCAGCTTGGCCGGGCAGTCAGGGGTTCAGCCCCAGCATTTT. Its translation: CASSLAGQSGVQPQHF.

This clonotype was found many times. The V call is TRBV6-5, the J call TRBJ1-2, with TRBD1 as a possible D gene (6 bases). This CDR3 comprises 13 residues. Trimming shortened V by 9 bases and J by 7 bases, and 18 bases separated the two germline ends. Germline-derived CDR1 and CDR2 are MNHEY and SVGAGI. The CDR3 spells CARPQGAGCGYTF. The CDR3 nucleotides read TGTGCCAGGCCACAGGGTGCGGGATGTGGCTACACCTTC.